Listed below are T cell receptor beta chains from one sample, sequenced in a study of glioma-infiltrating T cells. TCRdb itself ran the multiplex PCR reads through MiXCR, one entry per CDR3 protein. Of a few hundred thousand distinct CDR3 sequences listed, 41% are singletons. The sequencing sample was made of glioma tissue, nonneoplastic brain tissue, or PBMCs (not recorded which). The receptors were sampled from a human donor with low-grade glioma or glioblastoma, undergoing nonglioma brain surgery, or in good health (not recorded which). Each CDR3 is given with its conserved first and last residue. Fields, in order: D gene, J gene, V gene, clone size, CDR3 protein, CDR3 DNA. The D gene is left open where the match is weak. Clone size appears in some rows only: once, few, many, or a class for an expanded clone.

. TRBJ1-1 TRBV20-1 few CSAGPELPNTEAFF TGCAGTGCTGGACCAGAGCTCCCTAACACTGAAGCTTTCTTT
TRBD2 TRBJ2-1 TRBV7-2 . CASSDTSGGYNEQFF TGTGCCAGCAGCGACACTAGCGGGGGCTACAATGAGCAGTTCTTC
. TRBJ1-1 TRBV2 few CASSVGTGTEAFF TGTGCCAGCAGTGTGGGAACAGGGACTGAAGCTTTCTTT
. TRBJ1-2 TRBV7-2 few CASSLIPTGDGYTF TGTGCCAGCAGCTTAATCCCGACAGGAGATGGCTACACCTTC
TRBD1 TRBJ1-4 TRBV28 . CASIFVSGTGATNEKLFF TGTGCCAGCATTTTCGTCTCTGGGACAGGGGCAACTAATGAAAAACTGTTTTTT
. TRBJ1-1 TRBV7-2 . CASTSLPSRTANTEAFF TGTGCCAGCACCTCCTTGCCCAGCCGGACAGCGAACACTGAAGCTTTCTTT
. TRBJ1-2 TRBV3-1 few CASSQDHTANYGYTF TGTGCCAGCAGCCAAGATCATACAGCTAACTATGGCTACACCTTC
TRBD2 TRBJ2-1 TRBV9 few CASSVGGSGVYNEQFF TGTGCCAGCAGCGTAGGAGGTAGCGGGGTTTACAATGAGCAGTTCTTC
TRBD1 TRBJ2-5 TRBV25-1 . CASSEGGQGAETQYF TGTGCCAGCAGTGAAGGGGGACAGGGGGCTGAGACCCAGTACTTC
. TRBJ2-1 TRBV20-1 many CSARVGFSLDNEQFF TGCAGTGCTAGAGTAGGTTTTAGTCTCGACAATGAGCAGTTCTTC
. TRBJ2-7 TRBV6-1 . CASNPGQGLEQYF TGTGCCAGCAACCCTGGGCAGGGCCTCGAGCAGTACTTC
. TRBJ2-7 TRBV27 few CASSLSVRELSYEQYF TGTGCCAGCAGTTTATCTGTCAGGGAGCTCTCCTACGAGCAGTACTTC
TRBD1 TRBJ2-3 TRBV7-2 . CASSPLGTVGGTDTQYF TGTGCCAGCAGCCCACTCGGGACAGTGGGAGGCACAGATACGCAGTATTTT
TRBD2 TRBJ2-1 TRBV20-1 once CSARRLAGASGNEQFF TGCAGTGCCCGACGACTAGCGGGAGCTAGTGGCAATGAGCAGTTCTTC
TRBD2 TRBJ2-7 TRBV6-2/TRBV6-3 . CASSYRRGSSYEQYF TGTGCCAGCAGTTACAGGCGGGGGAGCTCCTACGAGCAGTACTTC
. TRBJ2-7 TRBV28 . CASSSSWSSYEQYF TGTGCCAGCAGTTCCAGCTGGAGCTCCTACGAGCAGTACTTC
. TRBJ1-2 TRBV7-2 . CASQGSNYGYTF TGTGCCTCACAGGGCTCTAACTATGGCTACACCTTC
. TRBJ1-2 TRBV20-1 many CARQEHNYGYTF TGCGCCCGACAGGAACATAACTATGGCTACACCTTC
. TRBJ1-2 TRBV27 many CASSLGGAGTGYTF TGTGCCAGCAGTTTAGGAGGGGCGGGAACTGGCTACACCTTC
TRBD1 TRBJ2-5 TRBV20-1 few CSASPNRGRETQYF TGCAGTGCTAGCCCTAACAGGGGTAGAGAGACCCAGTACTTC
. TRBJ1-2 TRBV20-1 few CSAPRGGGYTF TGCAGTGCTCCCAGGGGTGGCGGCTACACCTTC
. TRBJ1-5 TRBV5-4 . CASSGGLRQPQHF TGTGCCAGCAGCGGCGGGCTTCGGCAGCCCCAGCATTTT
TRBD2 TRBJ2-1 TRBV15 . CATSRDSTSGYNEQFF TGTGCCACCAGCAGAGATTCTACTAGCGGATACAATGAGCAGTTCTTC
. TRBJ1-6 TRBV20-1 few CSAYRANNSPLHF TGCAGTGCTTACAGGGCTAATAATTCACCCCTCCACTTT
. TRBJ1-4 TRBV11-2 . CACSLDGKLFF TGTGCCTGCAGCTTAGATGGAAAACTGTTTTTT
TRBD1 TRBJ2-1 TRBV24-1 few CATKPGTGVHEQFF TGTGCCACCAAACCCGGGACAGGGGTGCATGAGCAGTTCTTC
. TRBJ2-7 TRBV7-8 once CACSSLPYEQYF TGTGCCTGCAGCTCCCTCCCCTACGAGCAGTACTTC
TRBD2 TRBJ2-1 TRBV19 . CASGQRLAGGPNEQFF TGTGCCAGTGGTCAAAGGCTAGCGGGAGGCCCCAATGAGCAGTTCTTC
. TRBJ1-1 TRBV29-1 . CSVGGGLNTEAFF TGCAGCGTTGGCGGGGGGCTTAACACTGAAGCTTTCTTT
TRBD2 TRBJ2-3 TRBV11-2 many CASSIRLAASTDTQYF TGTGCCAGCAGCATAAGACTAGCAGCTAGCACAGATACGCAGTATTTT
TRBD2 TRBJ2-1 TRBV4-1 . CASSPWTSGSGNEQFF TGCGCCAGCAGCCCATGGACTAGCGGGAGTGGGAATGAGCAGTTCTTC
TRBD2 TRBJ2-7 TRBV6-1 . CASSMGLSGEQYF TGTGCCAGCAGCATGGGACTATCTGGAGAGCAGTACTTC
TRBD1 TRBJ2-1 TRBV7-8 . CASNLRTGRNEQFF TGTGCCAGCAACCTTCGGACAGGGAGAAATGAGCAGTTCTTC
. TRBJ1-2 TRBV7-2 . CASSPAGVRYGYTF TGTGCCAGCAGCCCGGCTGGGGTCCGCTATGGCTACACCTTC
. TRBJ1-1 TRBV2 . CASSGPMNTEAFF TGTGCCAGCAGCGGGCCTATGAACACTGAAGCTTTCTTT
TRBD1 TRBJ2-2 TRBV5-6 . CASSWSDRGRTGELFF TGTGCCAGCAGCTGGTCGGACAGGGGGCGGACCGGGGAGCTGTTTTTT
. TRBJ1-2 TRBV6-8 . CASNYSARNYGYTF TGTGCCAGCAATTACTCCGCCAGGAACTATGGCTACACCTTC
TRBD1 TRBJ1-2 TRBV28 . CASSFNPGGEGYNF TGTGCCAGCAGTTTTAACCCAGGGGGAGAGGGCTACAACTTC
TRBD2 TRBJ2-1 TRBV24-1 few CATSDPLGLAGANEQFF TGTGCCACCAGTGACCCCCTAGGACTAGCGGGAGCAAATGAGCAGTTCTTC
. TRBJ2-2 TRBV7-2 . CASSLEGGPGWAGELFF TGTGCCAGCAGCTTAGAAGGGGGGCCAGGGTGGGCCGGGGAGCTGTTTTTT
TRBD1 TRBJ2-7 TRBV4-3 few CASSHKPGTGGYEQYF TGCGCCAGCAGCCATAAACCCGGGACAGGGGGCTACGAGCAGTACTTC
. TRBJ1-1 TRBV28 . CASSLRVGRALNTQAFF TGTGCTAGCAGTTTACGTGTCGGGCGTGCCTTGAACACTCAAGCTTTCTTT
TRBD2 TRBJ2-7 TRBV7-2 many CASSSTTSGQYF TGTGCCAGCAGCTCCACTACTAGCGGGCAGTACTTC
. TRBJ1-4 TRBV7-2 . CATHPLELNEKLFF TGTGCCACCCATCCCCTGGAGCTAAATGAAAAACTGTTTTTT
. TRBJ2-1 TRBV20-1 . CSSRVNEQFF TGCAGTTCTAGAGTTAATGAGCAGTTCTTC
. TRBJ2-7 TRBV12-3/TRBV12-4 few CASSTGDRQNSYEQYF TGTGCCAGCAGTACGGGGGACAGACAAAACTCCTACGAGCAGTACTTC
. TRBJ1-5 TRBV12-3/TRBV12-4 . CASRPGAHVSNQPQHF TGTGCCAGCAGACCAGGGGCTCACGTTAGCAATCAGCCCCAGCATTTT
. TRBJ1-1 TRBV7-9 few CASSPAFGGNTEAFF TGTGCCAGCAGCCCGGCGTTCGGGGGGAACACTGAAGCTTTCTTT
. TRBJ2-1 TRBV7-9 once CASSSSDLSSYNEQLF TGTGCCAGCAGCTCCTCAGACCTGAGCTCCTACAATGAGCAGCTCTTC
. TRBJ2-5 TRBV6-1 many CASSAGDQETQYF TGTGCCAGCAGTGCCGGGGACCAAGAGACCCAGTACTTC
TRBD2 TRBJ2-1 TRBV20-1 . CSARKTSGRYNEQFF TGCAGTGCTAGAAAGACTAGCGGGAGGTACAATGAGCAGTTCTTC
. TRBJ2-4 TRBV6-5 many CASSYSLSQGPFYF TGTGCCAGCAGTTACTCGTTGTCGCAGGGTCCCTTTTACTTC
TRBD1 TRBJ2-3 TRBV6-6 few CASSYTPWDRGDTQYF TGTGCCAGCAGTTACACCCCCTGGGACAGGGGCGATACGCAGTATTTT
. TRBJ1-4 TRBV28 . CASRGGRHEKLFF TGTGCCAGTCGGGGGGGCAGGCATGAAAAACTGTTTTTT
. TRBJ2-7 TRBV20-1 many CSARDPRTVYEQYF TGCAGTGCTAGAGACCCCCGGACAGTTTACGAGCAGTACTTC